Below are 30 T cell receptor beta chains sequenced from a single sample in a study of T-cell memory formation after mild COVID-19. TCRdb itself ran the 5' RACE reads through MiXCR, one entry per CDR3 protein. In the table there are 65,000 to 95,000 distinct CDR3 sequences, roughly 13% of which are singletons. Sequencing input: PBMCs or a T cell subset sorted from them (not recorded which). The origin of the receptors is a man aged 18 to 35 who had mild COVID-19 (a few samples of this study predate the infection). Cell type and time point are not known.

The chain has TRBV14 and TRBJ2-1, with no clear D. Trimming took 3 bases from V and 7 from J, leaving 10 bases between them. The CDR3 consists of 13 residues. Germline-derived CDR1 and CDR2 are SGHDN and FVKESK. The CDR3 sequence: CASSHLVWNEQFF. The CDR3 DNA reads as TGTGCCAGCAGCCATCTGGTCTGGAATGAGCAGTTCTTC.

In this sample, this clonotype turned up a few times. The chain uses TRBV6-5 and TRBJ2-1; D unclear. CDR1 is MNHEY, CDR2 SVGAGI, per germline. This CDR3 contains 13 residues. The V end lost 0 bases, the J end lost 8 bases, and 8 bases lay between the germline ends. The CDR3: CASSYSIKDEQFF. The CDR3 DNA sequence: TGTGCCAGCAGTTACTCGATTAAGGATGAGCAGTTCTTC.

In its sample, this clonotype was seen a few times. V is TRBV7-2 and J is TRBJ2-3, with 7 nucleotides matching TRBD1. The V gene's germline CDR1 is SGHTA and CDR2 FQGNSA. V gave up 5 bases and J gave up 6 bases; unmatched junction bases: 11. The CDR3 covers 15 residues. CDR3 in amino acids: CASSEAAGGKDTQYF. As DNA, the CDR3 is TGTGCCAGCAGCGAAGCCGCAGGGGGAAAGGATACGCAGTATTTT.

This clonotype has a handful of counts. This sequence joins TRBV11-2 and TRBJ2-7, with D maybe TRBD1 (6 bases). Germline V lookup: CDR1 SGHAT, CDR2 FQNNGV. V lost 1 base to trimming and J lost 3 bases, with 13 bases between them. This CDR3 region has 15 residues. Written as DNA, the CDR3 is TGTGCCAGCAGCTTAGGCCCGACAGGAGTCTACGAGCAGTACTTC. Its translation is CASSLGPTGVYEQYF.

The rearrangement joins TRBV7-9 to TRBJ1-2; the D gene is possibly TRBD1 (5 bases). The CDR3 sequence is 16 residues long. Trimming left V 4 bases short and J 1 base short, with 16 bases between. In germline, CDR1 is SEHNR, CDR2 FQNEAQ (reference sequence). CDR3 sequence (DNA): TGTGCCAGCAGCTCCACCCCGGGACTGCTTAACTATGGCTACACCTTC. Protein product: CASSSTPGLLNYGYTF.

This clonotype showed up just a few times. V is TRBV5-1 and J is TRBJ2-2; 9 bases fit TRBD1. CDR1 and CDR2 (germline): SGHRS, YFSETQ. The CDR3 contains 13 residues. V lost 10 bases to trimming and J lost 6 bases; unmatched junction nucleotides: 7. CDR3 DNA: TGCGCCCGCGGACAGGGGAAGGCCGGGGAGCTGTTTTTT. As protein: CARGQGKAGELFF.

The chain couples TRBV5-1 to TRBJ1-2; 8 bases map to TRBD1. The CDR3 is made up of 17 amino acids. With V trimmed by 0 bases and J by 4 bases, 11 bases remained unmatched. Germline V gene lookup returns CDR1 SGHRS and CDR2 YFSETQ. Here the CDR3 reads CASSLGARDRLRYGYTF. CDR3 DNA sequence: TGCGCCAGCAGCTTGGGAGCAAGGGACAGGCTTCGCTATGGCTACACCTTC.

Many counts were recorded for this clonotype. One end of the junction is discordant with germline, which a read error may explain. The V gene is TRBV6-5, the J gene TRBJ1-3; a weak D match, TRBD1 (5 bases). The CDR3 extends over 10 amino acids. Germline V CDR1 and CDR2: MNHEY, SVGAGI. The CDR3 loop reads CASSPTAFHF. In DNA form, the CDR3 reads TGTGCCAGCAGTCCGACAGCATTCCATTTT.

The chain employs TRBV14 and TRBJ2-7; 10 nucleotides line up with TRBD1. This CDR3 is built from 16 residues. The V gene end was trimmed by 4 bases and the J gene end by 0 bases; junction bases not matched to a gene: 6. CDR1 is SGHDN and CDR2 is FVKESK in the germline V gene. The DNA of the CDR3 is TGTGCCAGCAGCCCCGTCGGACAGGGGGGCTCCTACGAGCAGTACTTC. This encodes CASSPVGQGGSYEQYF.

The rearrangement uses TRBV7-8 and TRBJ2-2, with D unclear. V lost 1 base to trimming and J lost 6 bases, with 6 bases between them. The germline gives CDR1 SGHVS, CDR2 FQNEAQ. The CDR3 totals 13 residues. The CDR3: CASSLESAGELFF. CDR3 coding DNA: TGTGCCAGCAGCTTAGAGTCGGCCGGGGAGCTGTTTTTT.

This clonotype occurred many times. The DNA of the CDR3 is TGTGCCAGCAGCCCCTGGGGAGGCTCCTACAATGAGCAGTTCTTC. This translates into CASSPWGGSYNEQFF. The J gene is TRBJ2-1, the V gene TRBV7-8, with a weak D call TRBD2 (6 bases). Trimming removed 5 bases at V and 0 bases at J, with 11 bases between. Per germline, CDR1 SGHVS and CDR2 FQNEAQ. The CDR3 length is 15 residues.

This clonotype appeared a few times. The chain uses TRBV2 and TRBJ1-2; D uncertain. Trimming stripped 0 bases from V and 0 bases from J, with 5 bases between. This CDR3 spans 14 amino acids. Germline CDR1 SNHLY, CDR2 FYNNEI. The CDR3 coding sequence is TGTGCCAGCAGTGAAGCCCCAGCTAACTATGGCTACACCTTC. Translating it yields CASSEAPANYGYTF.

The J gene is TRBJ1-4, the V gene TRBV7-2, with D unclear. The V end lost 5 bases, the J end lost 5 bases, and 15 bases lay between the germline ends. The germline V gene encodes CDR1 SGHTA and CDR2 FQGNSA. The CDR3 sequence is 15 residues long. The CDR3 DNA reads as TGTGCCAGCAGCCGATCAAAGAGGTCCAATGAAAAACTGTTTTTT. Translated, it gives CASSRSKRSNEKLFF.

The V gene is TRBV4-1, the J gene TRBJ2-1; TRBD1 is a possible D gene (5 bases). This CDR3 has 16 amino acids. Germline assignment: CDR1 MGHRA and CDR2 YSYEKL. Trimming removed 3 bases from V and 4 bases from J, with 16 bases in between. In DNA form, the CDR3 reads TGCGCCAGCAGCCACCTCAGGGCACCATTTTACAATGAGCAGTTCTTC. This encodes CASSHLRAPFYNEQFF.

This clonotype turned up a few times. This sequence joins TRBV27 and TRBJ1-1, with D perhaps TRBD1 (6 bases). Germline V lookup: CDR1 MNHEY, CDR2 SMNVEV (reference sequence). V was cut by 5 bases and J by 4 bases, with 11 bases left in between. The CDR3 is 13 residues long. The CDR3 loop reads CASSTRTATEAFF. The CDR3 nucleotides are TGTGCCAGCAGTACTCGGACAGCCACTGAAGCTTTCTTT.

This clonotype occurred many times. V gene TRBV6-5 combines with J gene TRBJ2-1; the D call may be TRBD1 or TRBD2 (5 bases each). Deletions cut 8 bases from V and 8 bases from J, with 16 bases between. This CDR3 contains 13 residues. The germline V gene encodes CDR1 MNHEY and CDR2 SVGAGI. In DNA form, the CDR3 reads TGTGCCAGCGTGGGGACGGGGTTCGATGAGCAGTTCTTC. This codes for CASVGTGFDEQFF.

The rearrangement joins TRBV2 to TRBJ2-2; the D gene is possibly TRBD1 (5 bases). This CDR3 is built from 14 residues. Per the germline V gene, CDR1 is SNHLY and CDR2 is FYNNEI. Between the trimmed V and J ends, which lost 8 bases and 1 base, there was a span of 11 bases. CDR3 coding DNA: TGTGCCAGCCTCTGGACACAGAACACCGGGGAGCTGTTTTTT. Its translation: CASLWTQNTGELFF.

This clonotype has ten or more counts. The chain is built from TRBV5-4 and TRBJ2-2, with 7 bases aligning to TRBD1. From germline, CDR1 is SGHNT and CDR2 YYREEE (reference sequence). Losses at the gene ends were 2 bases for V and 5 bases for J; bases not matched to a gene: 9. CDR3 length equals 16 residues. CDR3 nucleotide sequence: TGTGCCAGCAGCTTCCCGGACAGGAACCCGACCGGGGAGCTGTTTTTT. Translated, it gives CASSFPDRNPTGELFF.

The chain recombines TRBV7-2 with TRBJ2-5; D is unresolved. V lost 1 base to trimming and J lost 1 base, with 10 bases between them. Germline V gives CDR1 SGHTA, CDR2 FQGNSA. This CDR3 has 15 residues. The CDR3 protein is CASSLGSLVQETQYF. The CDR3 nucleotides read TGTGCCAGCAGCTTAGGGTCCCTGGTCCAAGAGACCCAGTACTTC.

J is TRBJ1-2 and V is TRBV24-1; 8 bases line up with TRBD1. Germline V gene lookup returns CDR1 KGHDR and CDR2 SFDVKD. With V trimmed by 4 bases and J by 8 bases, 5 bases remained unmatched. The CDR3 length is 13 residues. The CDR3 here is CATSEPRGHGYTF. Here the CDR3 DNA reads TGTGCCACCAGTGAACCCAGGGGGCACGGCTACACCTTC.

The gene calls are TRBV7-9 and TRBJ2-3; 12 nucleotides line up with TRBD2. Germline CDR1 reads SEHNR; CDR2 reads FQNEAQ (reference sequence). This CDR3 spans 17 amino acids. Unmatched junction bases numbered 12, after V lost 6 bases and J lost 5 bases. CDR3 DNA sequence: TGTGCCAGCAGACATCCGACTAGCGGGGGTCTTAAAGATACGCAGTATTTT. It encodes CASRHPTSGGLKDTQYF.

This clonotype was counted a few times. The J gene is TRBJ1-6, the V gene TRBV5-1, with D possibly TRBD1 on 6 matching bases. V lost 7 bases and J 5 bases, leaving 13 bases between the germline ends. CDR3 length: 14 amino acids. Germline assignment: CDR1 SGHRS and CDR2 YFSETQ. CDR3 nucleotides: TGCGCCAGCCGTCAGGGGTACGATAATTCACCCCTCCACTTT. Encoded protein: CASRQGYDNSPLHF.

This clonotype showed up many times. The V gene is TRBV29-1, the J gene TRBJ1-1, with a possible D match to TRBD1 (5 bases). V was cut by 4 bases and J by 1 base, with 7 bases left in between. CDR1 is SQVTM, CDR2 ANQGSEA, per germline. There are 12 residues in the CDR3. Here the CDR3 DNA reads TGCAGCGTTGGAACAGGGAACACTGAAGCTTTCTTT. Translating gives CSVGTGNTEAFF.

The J gene is TRBJ1-1, the V gene TRBV29-1; maybe TRBD1 (5 bases). The CDR3 runs to 11 residues. CDR1 SQVTM and CDR2 ANQGSEA come from the germline V gene. The ends were cut back, 6 bases at V and 8 bases at J, with 13 bases in the middle. The CDR3 loop reads CSVPTDQEAFF. The CDR3 nucleotides are TGCAGCGTCCCGACAGACCAAGAAGCTTTCTTT.

This chain uses TRBV5-1 with TRBJ1-6; perhaps TRBD1 as D (5 bases). Trimming pared 5 bases from V and 11 bases from J, leaving 26 bases between. Germline values: CDR1 SGHRS, CDR2 YFSETQ. This CDR3 comprises 17 residues. The CDR3 loop reads CASSWGQTAPSIAPLHF. For the CDR3, the DNA is TGCGCCAGCAGTTGGGGCCAGACGGCGCCTTCGATCGCACCCCTCCACTTT.

The V and J genes are TRBV6-5 and TRBJ1-1, with D possibly TRBD1 on 6 matching bases. There are 16 residues in the CDR3. Germline V gene data show CDR1 as MNHEY and CDR2 as SVGAGI. V gave up 0 bases and J gave up 2 bases, with 13 bases separating them. Here the CDR3 DNA reads TGTGCCAGCAGTTACTCTTTCGGGGGCCTTAACACTGAAGCTTTCTTT. This codes for CASSYSFGGLNTEAFF.

This clonotype was recorded at least ten times. The rearrangement joins TRBV12-3 or TRBV12-4 to TRBJ2-2, with D possibly being TRBD1 (5 bases). V was clipped by 6 bases and J by 0 bases, with 11 bases between them. The CDR3 runs to 15 residues. CDR3 DNA sequence: TGTGCCAGCAGCTCATCGACAGCGAACACCGGGGAGCTGTTTTTT. It encodes CASSSSTANTGELFF.

V usage is TRBV7-9 and J usage is TRBJ1-6; D remains ambiguous. From germline, CDR1 is SEHNR and CDR2 FQNEAQ (reference sequence). V shed 5 bases and J shed 3 bases, with 11 bases lying between them. This CDR3 is built from 15 residues. Here the CDR3 DNA reads TGTGCCAGCAGCCCGCCGGGAGGCTATAATTCACCCCTCCACTTT. This encodes CASSPPGGYNSPLHF.

The sample holds a few counts of this clonotype. The chain combines TRBV4-1 with TRBJ2-7; D perhaps matches TRBD1 (5 bases). Germline CDR1 MGHRA, CDR2 YSYEKL. V gave up 1 base and J gave up 1 base, with 5 bases separating them. CDR3 length equals 13 residues. CDR3: CASSQGTSYEQYV. CDR3 DNA: TGCGCCAGCAGCCAAGGGACATCCTACGAGCAGTACGTC.

This clonotype has only a few counts. This chain uses TRBV6-5 with TRBJ2-2; tentatively, D is TRBD2 (5 bases). Trimming stripped 5 bases from V and 3 bases from J, with 13 bases between. The CDR3 extends over 15 amino acids. Germline CDR1 MNHEY, CDR2 SVGAGI. This CDR3 reads CASSQRTYYTGELFF. In DNA form, the CDR3 reads TGTGCCAGCAGTCAACGGACTTACTACACCGGGGAGCTGTTTTTT.